Listed below are T cell receptor beta chains from one sample, sequenced in a study of OX40 agonist ivuxolimab in advanced cancers. Produced via immunoSEQ multiplex PCR; TCRdb's table is partial and in-frame only. The data hold some 74,000 clones, with roughly 94% observed a single time. The sample consisted of CD4+ or CD8+ T cells sorted from blood, taken in a trial of the OX40 agonist ivuxolimab. The receptors were sampled from an adult with an advanced solid tumor such as melanoma, head and neck, liver or kidney cancer. Each CDR3 is given with its conserved first and last residue.

TRBV23-1	TRBJ1-5	CASSQSSHLSNQPQHF
TRBV2	TRBJ2-1	CASAGELAVYNEQFF
TRBV27	TRBJ2-7	CASSFTGGAYEQYF
TRBV28	TRBJ1-2	CASSLGDRGDGYTF
TRBV11-2	TRBJ1-5	CASSLGLNQPQHF
TRBV11-2	TRBJ2-1	CASSLIVGEQFF
TRBV4-1	TRBJ2-7	CASSQGTGGRSYEQYF
TRBV19	TRBJ2-7	CASSAGQGVDYEQYF
TRBV27	TRBJ2-7	CASGGGYEQYF
TRBV28	TRBJ2-4	CASSTTRGQNIQYF
TRBV9	TRBJ2-1	CASSPIAGGPWEQFF
TRBV19	TRBJ2-7	CASSIAGFRPEQYF
TRBV10-3	TRBJ2-7	CAISDTSSLSYEQYF
TRBV19	TRBJ1-2	CASSIRGSGYGYTF
TRBV28	TRBJ2-2	CASSSRLAGVTGELFF
TRBV7-9	TRBJ2-2	CASSSRGTGELFF
TRBV28	TRBJ1-5	CASSFLGVRSNQPQHF
TRBV4-1	TRBJ2-7	CASSLDSGAYEQYF
TRBV25-1	TRBJ2-1	CASSESSNEQFF
TRBV27	TRBJ2-7	CASSFSGTYEQYF
TRBV6-5	TRBJ2-1	CATSGAMGSYNEQFF
TRBV2	TRBJ2-2	CASSEPAWLAGVGGELFF
TRBV6-1	TRBJ2-5	CASSEEGGGWVETQYF
TRBV6-4	TRBJ2-3	CASSDSGQAADTQYF
TRBV7-9	TRBJ2-5	CASSPQGEDQETQYF
TRBV19	TRBJ1-1	CASTPGVMNTEAFF
TRBV4-2	TRBJ2-1	CASSQGLAGGSEQFF
TRBV4-1	TRBJ1-5	CASSHPGLSTQPQHF
TRBV28	TRBJ2-1	CASSSSRLAGGQNEQFF
TRBV25-1	TRBJ2-2	CASSFWTVNTGELFF
TRBV4-3	TRBJ2-3	CASSPFRDGTDTQYF
TRBV7-3	TRBJ2-2	CASSSSGLAANTGELFF
TRBV27	TRBJ1-5	CASRTDREDQPQHF
TRBV9	TRBJ2-7	CASSSGTGLYEQYF